These 10 T cell receptor beta chains came from one sample sequenced in a study of CD8 T cells in ankylosing spondylitis. From the 5' RACE reads, TCRdb called clonotypes with MiXCR, one entry per CDR3 protein. The profile covers 250,000 or so distinct CDR3 sequences, with over 15% appearing a single time and about a third taken by the ten largest. Source material: blood, either unsorted or a sorted T cell fraction (not recorded which). All receptors come from a male donor with ankylosing spondylitis or in good health (not recorded which).

This sequence joins TRBV2 and TRBJ2-7; D perhaps matches TRBD2 (5 bases). The CDR3 totals 14 residues. The ends were cut back, 4 bases at V and 0 bases at J, with 10 bases in the middle. The germline gives CDR1 SNHLY, CDR2 FYNNEI. CDR3 region: CASSVYGNSYEQYF. DNA of the CDR3: TGTGCCAGCAGTGTATACGGGAACTCCTACGAGCAGTACTTC. Full variable domain (rest looked up from reference TRBV2 and TRBJ2-7): EPEVTQTPSHQVTQMGQEVILRCVPISNHLYFYWYRQILGQKVEFLVSFYNNEISEKSEIFDDQFSVERPDGSNFTLKIRSTKLEDSAMYFCASSVYGNSYEQYFGPGTRLTVT.

This clonotype was observed at least ten times. The chain has TRBV4-2 and TRBJ2-1; 8 bases are shared with TRBD2. J gave up 2 bases and V 0 bases, and 3 bases lay outside the gene matches. The CDR3 sequence is 16 residues long. CDR1 is LGHNA, CDR2 YNFKEQ, per germline. The CDR3 loop reads CASSQDAAGAYNEQFF. The CDR3 bases are TGTGCCAGCAGCCAAGATGCAGCGGGGGCCTACAATGAGCAGTTCTTC.

The J gene is TRBJ2-2, the V gene TRBV24-1; the match to TRBD1 covers 8 bases. CDR1 is KGHDR and CDR2 is SFDVKD in the germline V gene. V lost 2 bases to trimming and J lost 7 bases; unmatched junction nucleotides: 5. The CDR3 totals 15 residues. The CDR3 is CATSDSGQGVGELFF. The CDR3 DNA follows: TGTGCCACCAGTGATTCCGGACAGGGAGTCGGGGAGCTGTTTTTT.

This clonotype was counted ten times or more. The CDR3, as DNA: TGTGCCAGCAGCCATGGAAGTGTCTATGGCTACACCTTC. This sequence encodes CASSHGSVYGYTF. V and J are TRBV12-3 or TRBV12-4 and TRBJ1-2; D unclear. V was trimmed by 6 bases and J by 4 bases, leaving 12 bases between them. The CDR3 has 13 amino acids.

V gene TRBV11-2 combines with J gene TRBJ2-1, with D possibly being TRBD2 (6 bases). The CDR3 has 15 amino acids. Looked up from germline, CDR1 is SGHAT and CDR2 is FQNNGV. V lost 7 bases and J 5 bases, leaving 18 bases between the germline ends. The chain's CDR3 is CASTPVPGANNEQFF. The CDR3, as DNA: TGTGCCAGCACCCCTGTCCCGGGAGCTAACAATGAGCAGTTCTTC.

There are a few counts of this clonotype. This chain joins TRBV5-1 and TRBJ1-1; D not certain. Germline V lookup: CDR1 SGHRS, CDR2 YFSETQ. This CDR3 is 13 amino acids long. V dropped 1 base and J dropped 1 base, with 5 bases sitting between them. CDR3 nucleotides: TGCGCCAGCAGCTTGCACAAGAACACTGAAGCTTTCTTT. This encodes CASSLHKNTEAFF.

This clonotype was counted between two and nine times. The chain combines TRBV29-1 with TRBJ2-1, with 10 bases matching TRBD2. With 4 bases clipped from V and 6 bases from J, the junction kept 3 bases outside the gene matches. The CDR3 has 13 amino acids. The germline V gene has CDR1 SQVTM and CDR2 ANQGSEA. CDR3 protein: CSVGLAGINEQFF. In DNA, the CDR3 is TGCAGCGTTGGACTAGCGGGTATCAATGAGCAGTTCTTC.

The rearrangement links TRBV27 to TRBJ2-2; possible D gene TRBD1, 6 bases. The germline V gene has CDR1 MNHEY and CDR2 SMNVEV (reference sequence). Trimming took off 6 bases at V and 6 bases at J, with 20 bases between the two ends. The CDR3 loop spans 16 amino acids. As DNA, the CDR3 is TGTGCCAGCAGCTACCATACAGGGTTGGACGCCGGGGAGCTGTTTTTT. This translates into CASSYHTGLDAGELFF.

V usage is TRBV6-1 and J usage is TRBJ2-3; 9 bases align to TRBD1. This CDR3 contains 16 residues. Unmatched junction bases numbered 8, after V lost 5 bases and J lost 2 bases. CDR1 MNHNS and CDR2 SASEGT come from the germline V gene. CDR3 residues: CASSLPGTGNTDTQYF. CDR3 DNA: TGTGCCAGCAGTCTCCCCGGGACAGGGAACACAGATACGCAGTATTTT.

The chain carries TRBV4-1 and TRBJ2-7; D perhaps matches TRBD2 (5 bases). CDR3 length equals 13 residues. CDR1 is MGHRA and CDR2 is YSYEKL in the germline V gene. V dropped 0 bases and J dropped 4 bases, with 7 bases sitting between them. This chain's CDR3 is CASSQEWEYEQYF. CDR3 sequence (DNA): TGCGCCAGCAGCCAAGAATGGGAGTACGAGCAGTACTTC.